The 28 T cell receptor beta chains below all came from one sample that was sequenced in a study of T cells after yellow fever vaccination. MiXCR, run by TCRdb on the 5' RACE reads, gives a single entry per CDR3 protein. The profile shows approximately 170,000 distinct CDR3 sequences, about 11% of them singletons. The sample consisted of CD8+ T cells sorted from PBMCs, taken 15 days after the yellow fever booster vaccination. These receptors all come from a man in his late teens or twenties who received the YFV17D yellow fever vaccine.

This clonotype was picked up a small number of times. V and J are TRBV4-3 and TRBJ2-2; 10 bases agree with TRBD2. Trimming cost V 8 bases and J 5 bases; bases outside gene matches: 11. Germline values: CDR1 LGHNA, CDR2 YSLEER. This CDR3 is 16 amino acids long. The DNA of the CDR3 is TGCGCCAGCCGCGATTTTAGCGGGGGGAATACCGGGGAGCTGTTTTTT. Protein: CASRDFSGGNTGELFF.

The rearrangement uses TRBV12-3 or TRBV12-4 and TRBJ1-1; possible D gene TRBD1, 6 bases. The V end lost 7 bases, the J end lost 1 base, and 22 bases lay between the germline ends. The CDR3 is 17 residues long. The CDR3 sequence is CASNQQGRGLENTEAFF. The CDR3 DNA is TGTGCCAGCAACCAACAGGGAAGGGGTCTAGAGAACACTGAAGCTTTCTTT.

Only a few counts were recorded for this clonotype. The chain carries TRBV19 and TRBJ1-3; no definite D call. Trimming removed 2 bases at V and 2 bases at J, with 16 bases between. The CDR3 consists of 17 residues. CDR1 and CDR2 from the germline V gene are LNHDA and SQIVND (reference sequence). The CDR3 DNA is TGTGCCAGTAGTATAATCTGGGAACAGTCCACTGGAAACACCATATATTTT. This translates into CASSIIWEQSTGNTIYF.

This clonotype was seen many times. The chain is built from TRBV10-3 and TRBJ2-6; TRBD1 is a possible D gene (5 bases). CDR3 length: 19 amino acids. Germline values: CDR1 ENHRY, CDR2 SYGVKD. With 3 bases removed from V and 0 bases from J, the gap between germline ends came to 18 bases. CDR3 in DNA: TGTGCCATCAGTGACCTAGGGGCCCGCGATAGCTCTGGGGCCAACGTCCTGACTTTC. This codes for CAISDLGARDSSGANVLTF.

J is TRBJ2-3 and V is TRBV19; D is undetermined. Looked up from germline, CDR1 is LNHDA and CDR2 is SQIVND (reference sequence). Deletions cut 1 base from V and 7 bases from J, with 15 bases between. This CDR3 is built from 15 residues. CDR3 amino acids: CASSIASEYRNTQYF. CDR3 in DNA: TGTGCCAGTAGTATAGCCTCGGAATATCGGAATACGCAGTATTTT.

This clonotype turned up a few times. The CDR3 loop reads CASSVSWNVEVTQYF. CDR3 in DNA: TGTGCCAGCAGCGTATCGTGGAACGTGGAAGTAACCCAGTACTTC. The chain joins TRBV9 to TRBJ2-5; no firm D call. The germline V and J ends were trimmed by 1 base and 8 bases, with 18 bases remaining between them. CDR3 size: 15 residues. CDR1 is SGDLS, CDR2 YYNGEE, per germline.

The chain has TRBV6-4 and TRBJ2-1, with D maybe TRBD2 (5 bases). Trimming shortened V by 1 base and J by 7 bases, and 8 bases separated the two germline ends. The V gene's germline CDR1 is MRHNA and CDR2 SNTAGT. The length of the CDR3 is 13 residues. As DNA, the CDR3 is TGTGCCAGCAGTGACTTCCGAGGGAATGAGCAGTTCTTC. Translation gives CASSDFRGNEQFF.

This chain links TRBV5-1 with TRBJ2-7; D may correspond to TRBD1 or TRBD2 (7 bases each). Per germline, CDR1 SGHRS and CDR2 YFSETQ. The CDR3 contains 17 residues. The V gene lost 2 bases and the J gene lost 2 bases, with 20 bases spanning the gap. CDR3 in DNA: TGCGCCAGCAGCTTAGGACAGGCTAGCGGCCCAACCTACGAGCAGTACTTC. This translates into CASSLGQASGPTYEQYF. Full variable domain (rest looked up from reference TRBV5-1 and TRBJ2-7): KAGVTQTPRYLIKTRGQQVTLSCSPISGHRSVSWYQQTPGQGLQFLFEYFSETQRNKGNFPGRFSGRQFSNSRSEMNVSTLELGDSALYLCASSLGQASGPTYEQYFGPGTRLTVT.

This clonotype was detected ten times or more. This sequence joins TRBV25-1 and TRBJ1-1; the match to TRBD1 covers 8 bases. Germline CDR1 reads MGHDK; CDR2 reads SYGVNS. The junction had 9 bases not matched to a gene; V was cut back by 3 bases and J by 0 bases. There are 17 residues in the CDR3. CDR3 loop: CASSDPRTGYMNTEAFF. CDR3 in DNA: TGTGCCAGCAGTGATCCCCGGACAGGGTACATGAACACTGAAGCTTTCTTT.

The J gene is TRBJ1-4, the V gene TRBV4-3; D might be TRBD1 (5 bases). The V and J ends lost 3 bases and 7 bases respectively, with 15 bases between them. The CDR3 loop spans 15 amino acids. CDR1 LGHNA and CDR2 YSLEER come from the germline V gene. The CDR3 region is CASSQQRDLGEKLFF. In DNA, the CDR3 is TGCGCCAGCAGCCAGCAACGGGACCTTGGTGAAAAACTGTTTTTT.

This clonotype was recorded a few times. This rearrangement joins TRBV6-6 to TRBJ2-7; 7 nucleotides match TRBD1. Germline lookup yields CDR1 MNHNY and CDR2 SVGAGI (reference sequence). J was trimmed by 3 bases and V by 0 bases; bases with no gene match: 2. There are 14 residues in the CDR3. Written as DNA, the CDR3 is TGTGCCAGCAGTTACTCCGGACAGGACTACGAGCAGTACTTC. Residues: CASSYSGQDYEQYF.

The chain combines TRBV6-5 with TRBJ2-5; D not resolved. CDR3 length: 15 residues. The V end was cut by 4 bases, the J end by 7 bases, with 19 bases between. CDR1 and CDR2 from the germline V gene are MNHEY and SVGAGI. CDR3 loop: CASSSQGFSLGTQYF. CDR3 in DNA: TGTGCCAGCAGTTCCCAAGGATTTAGCCTAGGGACCCAGTACTTC.

J is TRBJ2-1 and V is TRBV4-1; maybe TRBD2 (5 bases). Deletions cut 7 bases from V and 8 bases from J, with 18 bases between. Per the germline V gene, CDR1 is MGHRA and CDR2 is YSYEKL. There are 14 residues in the CDR3. The CDR3 DNA reads as TGCGCCAGCACTGTGGAGGCTTTCCCCTATGAGCAGTTCTTC. Its translation: CASTVEAFPYEQFF.

The sample holds a few counts of this clonotype. This chain links TRBV4-3 with TRBJ2-2; 8 nucleotides line up with TRBD2. Looked up from germline, CDR1 is LGHNA and CDR2 is YSLEER. The CDR3 runs 15 residues. V lost 4 bases and J lost 4; bases outside the gene matches: 5. For the CDR3, the DNA is TGCGCCAGCAGCCCGCGGGGGGACCTCACCGGGGAGCTGTTTTTT. This translates into CASSPRGDLTGELFF.

A few counts support this clonotype. The rearrangement joins TRBV7-6 to TRBJ2-2, with D possibly TRBD2 on 7 matching bases. V lost 8 bases, J lost 7 bases, and 17 bases lay in between. The germline V gene has CDR1 SGHVS and CDR2 FNYEAQ. The CDR3 spans 14 residues. The CDR3 coding sequence is TGTGCCAGCGGGGCGGGGGCCGACGTCGGGGAGCTGTTTTTT. Its protein product is CASGAGADVGELFF.

The chain combines TRBV12-3 or TRBV12-4 with TRBJ2-1, with D maybe TRBD1 (5 bases). The CDR3 extends over 15 amino acids. V dropped 4 bases and J dropped 8 bases, with 18 bases sitting between them. CDR3 in amino acids: CASSSRQSLWDEQFF. CDR3 coding DNA: TGTGCCAGCAGTTCGAGACAGTCCCTTTGGGATGAGCAGTTCTTC.

This sequence joins TRBV20-1 and TRBJ1-1, with D unresolved. CDR3 length: 13 residues. Germline V lookup: CDR1 DFQATT, CDR2 SNEGSKA (reference sequence). Trimming stripped 0 bases from V and 4 bases from J, with 9 bases between. CDR3 in amino acids: CSARDGLGTEAFF. In DNA, the CDR3 is TGCAGTGCTAGAGATGGCCTGGGCACTGAAGCTTTCTTT.

This clonotype showed up many times. J is TRBJ1-5 and V is TRBV12-3 or TRBV12-4, with D uncertain. V lost 5 bases and J lost 3, with 11 bases in between. The CDR3 loop spans 14 amino acids. The CDR3 DNA sequence: TGTGCCAGCAGTCCTGAGGGCTTCAATCAGCCCCAGCATTTT. This translates into CASSPEGFNQPQHF.

A few counts support this clonotype. The chain has TRBV12-3 or TRBV12-4 and TRBJ1-4, with TRBD1 as a possible D gene (6 bases). This CDR3 region has 17 residues. V was clipped by 7 bases and J by 8 bases, with 26 bases between them. CDR3 sequence reads: CASTQTGDTTRGEKLFF. CDR3 nucleotide sequence: TGTGCCAGCACCCAAACCGGGGACACCACACGGGGAGAAAAACTGTTTTTT.

The chain recombines TRBV29-1 with TRBJ2-7; 9 bases align to TRBD1. Trimming cost V 2 bases and J 2 bases; bases outside gene matches: 1. Germline CDR1 is SQVTM and CDR2 is ANQGSEA. The length of the CDR3 is 13 residues. The CDR3 here is CSVETGGTYEQYF. CDR3 coding DNA: TGCAGCGTTGAAACAGGGGGCACCTACGAGCAGTACTTC.

In this sample, this clonotype turned up a few times. The chain couples TRBV4-3 to TRBJ1-1, with no clear D. This CDR3 region has 15 residues. Between the trimmed V and J ends, which lost 2 bases and 11 bases, there was a span of 21 bases. Germline lookup yields CDR1 LGHNA and CDR2 YSLEER. The CDR3 coding sequence is TGCGCCAGCAGCCAAATTGCCCTAGGGAGGCTTGAGGCTTTCTTT. Amino acid sequence: CASSQIALGRLEAFF.

This chain joins TRBV14 and TRBJ2-1, with no clear D. Trimming took off 0 bases at V and 7 bases at J, with 13 bases between the two ends. Germline V gene data show CDR1 as SGHDN and CDR2 as FVKESK. This CDR3 contains 15 residues. The CDR3 DNA follows: TGTGCCAGCAGCCAAGATCGACTGCTGGGGAATGAGCAGTTCTTC. Translation: CASSQDRLLGNEQFF.

J is TRBJ1-5 and V is TRBV21-1. TRBV21-1 is listed as a pseudogene. CDR3 length: 13 amino acids. In DNA form, the CDR3 reads TGTGCCATGGAACCTCGGCTTAATCAGCCCCAGCATTTT. It translates to CAMEPRLNQPQHF.

The count of this clonotype is one. The gene calls are TRBV9 and TRBJ2-3; a possible D gene is TRBD1 (5 bases). CDR3 length: 14 residues. The germline gives CDR1 SGDLS, CDR2 YYNGEE. V gave up 3 bases and J gave up 4 bases, with 12 bases separating them. CDR3 loop: CASSAPGPSDTQYF. Here the CDR3 DNA reads TGTGCCAGCAGCGCACCAGGGCCGTCAGATACGCAGTATTTT.

This rearrangement joins TRBV7-9 to TRBJ2-7; tentatively, D is TRBD1 (6 bases). Germline assignment: CDR1 SEHNR and CDR2 FQNEAQ (reference sequence). This CDR3 is built from 15 residues. Trimming took off 2 bases at V and 2 bases at J, with 13 bases between the two ends. The CDR3 loop reads CASSLTEQGTYEQYF. The CDR3 nucleotides read TGTGCCAGCAGCTTAACAGAACAGGGCACCTACGAGCAGTACTTC.

There are a few counts of this clonotype. The chain uses TRBV4-3 and TRBJ1-1; D is uncertain. The CDR3 is made up of 11 amino acids. The V end was cut by 0 bases, the J end by 8 bases, with 4 bases between. In germline, CDR1 is LGHNA, CDR2 YSLEER. CDR3 amino acids: CASSQDEEAFF. The CDR3 coding sequence is TGCGCCAGCAGCCAAGATGAGGAAGCTTTCTTT.

In its sample, this clonotype was seen many times. This sequence joins TRBV6-2 or TRBV6-3 and TRBJ2-3; D gene unclear. The germline CDR1 and CDR2 sequences are MNHEY and SVGEGT. CDR3 size: 12 residues. V dropped 6 bases and J dropped 4 bases, with 8 bases sitting between them. The CDR3 here is CASRQLPDTQYF. CDR3 nucleotides: TGTGCCAGCAGACAGCTGCCAGATACGCAGTATTTT.

This sequence joins TRBV27 and TRBJ2-1; weak D call: TRBD2 (6 bases). The CDR3 contains 18 residues. Trimming took off 3 bases at V and 6 bases at J, with 24 bases between the two ends. Germline V gene lookup returns CDR1 MNHEY and CDR2 SMNVEV (reference sequence). The CDR3 DNA reads as TGTGCCAGCAGTTTGGACGTCCCGGGGCGGGGAGCCCTCAATGAGCAGTTCTTC. Protein sequence: CASSLDVPGRGALNEQFF.